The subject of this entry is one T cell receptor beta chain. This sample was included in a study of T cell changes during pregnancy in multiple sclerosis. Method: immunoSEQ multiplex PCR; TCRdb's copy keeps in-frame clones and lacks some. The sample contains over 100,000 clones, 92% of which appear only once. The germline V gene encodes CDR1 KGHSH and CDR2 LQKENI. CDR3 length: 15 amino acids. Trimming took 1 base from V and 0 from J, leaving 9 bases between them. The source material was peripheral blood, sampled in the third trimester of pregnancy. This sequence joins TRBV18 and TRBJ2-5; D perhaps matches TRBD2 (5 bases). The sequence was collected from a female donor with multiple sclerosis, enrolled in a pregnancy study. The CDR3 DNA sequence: TGTGCCAGCTCACCACAGTCGGGGTACCAAGAGACCCAGTACTTC. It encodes CASSPQSGYQETQYF.